Shown below are 30 T cell receptor beta chains from a single sample sequenced in a study of TIL therapy for anti-PD-1-resistant metastatic lung cancer. Time point described: pre-treatment sample, taken before nivolumab and TIL therapy. The libraries were made with immunoSEQ v3. The table came from immunoSEQ multiplex PCR; TCRdb's copy has only in-frame clones and leaves some out. The table records under 70,000 clones, about nine tenths of them present only once. The sample was blood, taken at baseline. The receptors shown here come from a person aged 25 to 79 with non-small cell lung cancer.

This clone was found a few times. The genes are TRBV6-6 and TRBJ1-5; no clear D. CDR3 length: 13 amino acids. The germline gives CDR1 MNHNY, CDR2 SVGAGI (reference sequence). V lost 3 bases and J 2 bases, leaving 5 bases between the germline ends. CDR3 sequence: CASSYRGNQPQHF. In DNA form, the CDR3 reads TGTGCCAGCAGTTATAGAGGCAATCAGCCCCAGCATTTT.

In this sample, this clone turned up a few times. The chain employs TRBV6-7 and TRBJ2-7; 7 bases are shared with TRBD2. TRBV6-7 is an ORF for which the function is uncertain. This CDR3 comprises 12 residues. V lost 6 bases, J lost 1 base, and 0 bases stayed unmatched. CDR3 residues: CASRRGSYEQYF. The DNA of the CDR3 is TGTGCCAGCAGGCGGGGGTCCTACGAGCAGTACTTC.

The chain recombines TRBV19 with TRBJ1-5; D unclear. V was shortened by 3 bases and J by 7 bases, with 7 bases between the two germline ends. Germline CDR1 is LNHDA and CDR2 is SQIVND (reference sequence). The length of the CDR3 is 12 residues. The CDR3 loop is CASSISGQPQHF. CDR3 bases: TGTGCCAGTAGTATTTCCGGGCAGCCCCAGCATTTT.

The genes are TRBV30 and TRBJ1-1; D unclear. This CDR3 spans 12 amino acids. Trimming cost V 3 bases and J 2 bases, with 7 bases left between them. Germline V gene data show CDR1 as GTSNPN and CDR2 as SVGIG (reference sequence). The CDR3 spells CAWSNTNTEAFF. The CDR3 coding sequence is TGTGCCTGGAGCAACACTAACACTGAAGCTTTCTTT.

This chain's CDR3 is CASYRGYSNQPQHF. The DNA for the CDR3 is TGTGCCAGCTACAGGGGTTATAGCAATCAGCCCCAGCATTTT. The rearrangement uses TRBV6-5 and TRBJ1-5; TRBD1 matches 7 bases. J gave up 0 bases and V 8 bases, and 4 bases lay outside the gene matches. Germline V gene data show CDR1 as MNHEY and CDR2 as SVGAGI. This CDR3 has 14 amino acids.

The rearrangement uses TRBV9 and TRBJ1-3, with 7 bases that match TRBD1. This CDR3 has 16 amino acids. Germline V gives CDR1 SGDLS, CDR2 YYNGEE. The trim removed 3 bases at V and 0 bases at J, leaving 6 bases unmatched. CDR3 in amino acids: CASSAKTGSSGNTIYF. CDR3 DNA: TGTGCCAGCAGCGCTAAGACAGGGTCCTCTGGAAACACCATATATTTT.

This rearrangement joins TRBV11-3 to TRBJ2-1; TRBD2 is a possible D gene (7 bases). CDR1 is SGHNT, CDR2 YENEEA, per germline. The V end was cut by 3 bases, the J end by 2 bases, with 14 bases between. The CDR3 is 16 residues long. The CDR3 reads CASSLGGRGPYNEQFF. The CDR3 DNA reads TGTGCCAGCAGCTTGGGGGGGCGGGGGCCCTACAATGAGCAGTTCTTC.

This chain joins TRBV27 and TRBJ1-5; D is ambiguous. CDR1 is MNHEY and CDR2 is SMNVEV in the germline V gene (reference sequence). The CDR3 has 13 amino acids. V shed 5 bases and J shed 7 bases, with 12 bases lying between them. The CDR3 bases are TGTGCCAGCAGTCTTCAACAAGCCCAGCCCCAGCATTTT. Encoded protein: CASSLQQAQPQHF.

This rearrangement joins TRBV15 to TRBJ2-3, with D perhaps matching TRBD2 (5 bases). Germline-derived CDR1 and CDR2 are LNHNV and YYDKDF (reference sequence). V lost 5 bases, J lost 5 bases, and 11 bases lay in between. This CDR3 is built from 13 residues. The DNA for the CDR3 is TGTGCCACCAGCCCCCGGGGAGTAGATACGCAGTATTTT. It specifies CATSPRGVDTQYF.

The V gene is TRBV27, the J gene TRBJ2-7; D is ambiguous. CDR1 and CDR2 from the germline V gene are MNHEY and SMNVEV (reference sequence). The CDR3 consists of 14 residues. V lost 2 bases to trimming and J lost 7 bases, with 15 bases between them. The CDR3 spells CASSLKVVSPEQYF. CDR3 sequence (DNA): TGTGCCAGCAGTTTAAAAGTGGTTAGCCCGGAGCAGTACTTC.

The V and J genes are TRBV5-1 and TRBJ2-3; TRBD1 matches 9 bases. Per germline, CDR1 SGHRS and CDR2 YFSETQ. V dropped 3 bases and J dropped 4; count of bases not matched to a gene: 9. The length of the CDR3 is 16 residues. DNA of the CDR3: TGCGCCAGCAGCTCCCGTACAGGGGGCATATCAGATACGCAGTATTTT. Residues: CASSSRTGGISDTQYF.

The chain couples TRBV18 to TRBJ2-7; D unclear. CDR1 and CDR2 (germline): KGHSH, LQKENI. This CDR3 is 14 amino acids long. V shed 0 bases and J shed 3 bases, with 9 bases lying between them. The CDR3 bases are TGTGCCAGCTCACCACCTGGTATTAGCTACGAGCAGTACTTC. Translation: CASSPPGISYEQYF.

This chain joins TRBV14 and TRBJ2-1; possibly TRBD2 for D (6 bases). Trimming removed 6 bases from V and 6 bases from J, with 21 bases in between. Germline V gene data show CDR1 as SGHDN and CDR2 as FVKESK. The CDR3 runs to 16 residues. CDR3 residues: CASSLLRVPEGNEQFF. CDR3 in DNA: TGTGCCAGCAGTCTACTCAGGGTTCCGGAGGGCAATGAGCAGTTCTTC. The entire variable domain, with the rest obtained from reference TRBV14 and TRBJ2-1, is as follows: EAGVTQFPSHSVIEKGQTVTLRCDPISGHDNLYWYRRVMGKEIKFLLHFVKESKQDESGMPNNRFLAERTGGTYSTLKVQPAELEDSGVYFCASSLLRVPEGNEQFFGPGTRLTVL.

Only a few counts were recorded for this clone. V is TRBV13 and J is TRBJ2-2, with a tentative D call TRBD2 (5 bases). The CDR3 is 16 amino acids. CDR1 is PRHDT, CDR2 FYEKMQ, per germline (reference sequence). The germline V and J ends were trimmed by 3 bases and 2 bases, with 13 bases remaining between them. The CDR3 DNA reads as TGTGCCAGCAGCTTTCTGGGAGCGTCTAACACCGGGGAGCTGTTTTTT. Translated: CASSFLGASNTGELFF.

In regard to this clone: The conserved closing phenylalanine or tryptophan is absent in this CDR3, likely reflecting a read error. No DNA is shown, since the ends of the CDR3 on it are uncertain; the CDR3 is the one TCRdb lists. The J gene is TRBJ1-2, the V gene TRBV15. CDR1 is LNHNV, CDR2 YYDKDF, per germline (reference sequence). The CDR3 spans 13 residues, counting both ends. The CDR3 is CATSRSVSSDPFS.

The chain uses TRBV6-2 or TRBV6-3 and TRBJ1-1, with TRBD1 as a possible D gene (5 bases). This CDR3 has 13 residues. The V end lost 0 bases, the J end lost 7 bases, and 9 bases lay between the germline ends. Germline CDR1 is MNHEY and CDR2 is SVGEGT. CDR3 coding DNA: TGTGCCAGCAGTTACTCGAGGGGCAATGAAGCTTTCTTT. Protein sequence: CASSYSRGNEAFF.

The chain employs TRBV6-5 and TRBJ2-3; TRBD2 matches 13 bases. The V gene's germline CDR1 is MNHEY and CDR2 SVGAGI. The CDR3 has 15 residues. V shed 6 bases, J shed 4 bases, and the junction held 4 bases outside the gene matches. CDR3 loop: CASRGLAGRPDTQYF. The CDR3 region has the DNA TGTGCCAGCAGGGGACTAGCGGGGCGTCCAGATACGCAGTATTTT.

The chain links TRBV4-2 to TRBJ2-4, with a tentative D call TRBD2 (7 bases). The CDR3 covers 15 residues. Trimming took off 0 bases at V and 6 bases at J, with 12 bases between the two ends. The germline gives CDR1 LGHNA, CDR2 YNFKEQ. CDR3 in amino acids: CASSQELGGGNIQYF. The CDR3 region has the DNA TGTGCCAGCAGCCAAGAGTTAGGGGGGGGAAACATTCAGTACTTC.

The chain links TRBV10-3 to TRBJ1-1; TRBD1 is a possible D gene (6 bases). The CDR3 has 11 amino acids. Per germline, CDR1 ENHRY and CDR2 SYGVKD. V was cut by 6 bases and J by 7 bases, with 9 bases left in between. The CDR3 sequence: CAIRRGDEAFF. In DNA, the CDR3 is TGTGCCATCAGGAGGGGGGATGAAGCTTTCTTT.

The chain is built from TRBV5-8 and TRBJ2-7; TRBD1 matches 7 bases. The CDR3 length is 14 residues. Germline V gene sequence: CDR1 SGHTS, CDR2 YDEGEE. Trimming cost V 0 bases and J 6 bases; bases outside gene matches: 6. The CDR3 bases are TGTGCCAGCAGCTTGGACGACAGGGCCCTCGAGCAGTACTTC. Protein product: CASSLDDRALEQYF.

This rearrangement joins TRBV3-1 (or the pseudogene TRBV3-2) to TRBJ1-2; maybe TRBD1 (5 bases). The CDR3 has 16 residues. Germline loops: CDR1 LGHDT, CDR2 YNNKEL (reference sequence). The V gene lost 4 bases and the J gene lost 0 bases, with 15 bases spanning the gap. This CDR3 is CASSRGARGPNYGYTF. For the CDR3, the DNA is TGTGCCAGCAGCCGGGGAGCGAGGGGCCCTAACTATGGCTACACCTTC.

V and J are TRBV14 and TRBJ2-3; a weak D match, TRBD2 (6 bases). The CDR3 extends over 16 amino acids. V lost 4 bases, J lost 5 bases, and 19 bases lay in between. Germline V CDR1 and CDR2: SGHDN, FVKESK. CDR3 residues: CASSPFRSGSGDTQYF. The CDR3 DNA reads as TGTGCCAGCAGCCCATTCCGGTCCGGGAGCGGAGATACGCAGTATTTT. The entire variable domain, with the rest obtained from reference TRBV14 and TRBJ2-3, is as follows: EAGVTQFPSHSVIEKGQTVTLRCDPISGHDNLYWYRRVMGKEIKFLLHFVKESKQDESGMPNNRFLAERTGGTYSTLKVQPAELEDSGVYFCASSPFRSGSGDTQYFGPGTRLTVL.

The J gene is TRBJ2-5, the V gene TRBV2; TRBD1 might be the D (7 bases). Trimming stripped 1 base from V and 2 bases from J, with 14 bases between. Germline assignment: CDR1 SNHLY and CDR2 FYNNEI. This CDR3 comprises 16 residues. CDR3 protein: CASSEGQGGEQETQYF. The CDR3 DNA reads as TGTGCCAGCAGTGAAGGCCAGGGGGGAGAGCAAGAGACCCAGTACTTC.

The chain employs TRBV27 and TRBJ1-1; D gene unclear. Per germline, CDR1 MNHEY and CDR2 SMNVEV (reference sequence). This CDR3 contains 13 residues. V lost 1 base, J lost 5 bases, and 8 bases lay in between. The CDR3: CASSLWGYTEAFF. CDR3 DNA: TGTGCCAGCAGTTTATGGGGTTATACTGAAGCTTTCTTT.

V usage is TRBV15 and J usage is TRBJ1-2; D is undetermined. The germline V and J ends were trimmed by 8 bases and 2 bases, with 12 bases remaining between them. Germline-derived CDR1 and CDR2 are LNHNV and YYDKDF (reference sequence). The CDR3 loop spans 13 amino acids. This CDR3 reads CATSDEENYGYTF. The CDR3 nucleotides read TGTGCCACCTCCGACGAGGAGAACTATGGCTACACCTTC.

The gene calls are TRBV5-8 and TRBJ2-1; unclear D gene. The CDR3 loop spans 14 amino acids. The V gene's germline CDR1 is SGHTS and CDR2 YDEGEE. The V gene lost 2 bases and the J gene lost 4 bases, with 10 bases spanning the gap. CDR3 DNA sequence: TGTGCCAGCAGCTTATATTCCAGGTACAATGAGCAGTTCTTC. The encoded protein is CASSLYSRYNEQFF.

The CDR3 is CASSWVGDNEQFF. CDR3 nucleotides: TGTGCCAGCAGCTGGGTTGGAGACAATGAGCAGTTCTTC. The chain links TRBV11-3 to TRBJ2-1; D gene uncertain. Germline V lookup: CDR1 SGHNT, CDR2 YENEEA. V dropped 4 bases and J dropped 5 bases, with 9 bases sitting between them. The CDR3 totals 13 residues.

This chain connects TRBV19 to TRBJ2-1; no definite D call. The V and J ends lost 10 bases and 8 bases respectively, with 15 bases between them. Germline lookup yields CDR1 LNHDA and CDR2 SQIVND (reference sequence). The CDR3 runs 12 residues. The CDR3 here is CATKGLTDEQFF. The CDR3 region has the DNA TGTGCCACCAAGGGTCTAACGGATGAGCAGTTCTTC. The full variable domain, in which reference TRBV19 and TRBJ2-1 provide the parts outside the CDR3, is DGGITQSPKYLFRKEGQNVTLSCEQNLNHDAMYWYRQDPGQGLRLIYYSQIVNDFQKGDIAEGYSVSREKKESFPLTVTSAQKNPTAFYLCATKGLTDEQFFGPGTRLTVL.

This clone appeared once. This chain joins TRBV2 and TRBJ1-2; no clear D. V shed 3 bases and J shed 8 bases, with 13 bases lying between them. The CDR3 extends over 13 amino acids. From germline, CDR1 is SNHLY and CDR2 FYNNEI. The CDR3 DNA reads TGTGCCAGCAGTGATGAGCGGGATCAAGGCTACACCTTC. Protein sequence: CASSDERDQGYTF.

This chain uses TRBV6-5 with TRBJ1-3, with no clear D. The germline V gene has CDR1 MNHEY and CDR2 SVGAGI. The CDR3 spans 13 residues. Between the trimmed V and J ends, which lost 6 bases and 4 bases, there was a span of 10 bases. In nucleotides, the CDR3 is TGTGCCAGCAGCCGGACGGACGGAAACACCATATATTTT. Translated, it gives CASSRTDGNTIYF.